This TCR beta chain was recorded in a study of shared clonotypes between healthy human individuals (dated by TCRdb to 2019 to 2021). Context from the whole study: The cohort included a few men and a couple of women between 18 and 49 years of age. Between about 0.94 and 8.9 billion PBMCs per donor were obtained by leukapheresis. The study deeply sequenced blood TCR repertoires of five healthy adults to estimate repertoire size and the extent of clonotype sharing between individuals. For each donor, CD4 naive and CD4 memory were each run on three plates, CD8 naive on two plates, and CD8 memory on one plate. Different laboratories and diverse techniques were used to prepare libraries and sequence TCR repertoires, to increase sequencing depth and limit assay-specific biases.

Including the terminal cysteine and phenylalanine, the CDR3 comprises 16 residues. Only the CDR3 portion is preserved as DNA: 48 bases, with reading frame beginning at the first base. V loses 1 base, J loses 8 bases, and the germline ends lie 18 bases apart. Per the germline V gene, SGHAT is the CDR1 and FQNNGV is the CDR2. A word on this clone: Its specific antigen is unknown. The input lacks base qualities; no much larger clone sits a single base away.

For the CD8 naive samples, CD45RO-negative cells were positively selected for CCR7, yielding a CD45RA+CCR7+ population from which TemRA cells were excluded. The donors were healthy, HIV-negative adults with no recently reported acute infections or vaccinations. All donors were Caucasian adults living in Nashville, Tennessee, USA. After blood collection by leukapheresis, PBMCs were isolated using Ficoll-Histopaque density gradient centrifugation and then cryopreserved in the vapor phase of liquid nitrogen. Analytical flow cytometry was used to check the purity and quantity of every magnetically sorted T cell population. Each sorted fraction had its genomic DNA isolated and then quantified by UV absorbance on a Nanodrop 2000c. Using the deep immunoSEQ assay, multiplex PCR amplified TCR CDR3 regions from genomic DNA. Genomic DNA extracted from each cell subset was distributed evenly over all wells of several immunoSEQ 96-well plates, and each plate served as one replicate. For sorted subsets, 150 to 250 ng of genomic DNA, equivalent to tens of thousands of T cell genomes, went into each replicate PCR. Purified libraries were quantified with a Qubit 3.0 fluorometer, sized on a Bioanalyzer 2100, and re-quantified with the KAPA Library Quantification kit. Every immunoSEQ 96-well plate was sequenced on a separate single-read 150-cycle Illumina NextSeq 550 flow cell. Turning to the authors' computational methods: Because the immunoSEQ output held only junctional sequences and lacked quality scores, the filtering could not match the filtering applied to full-length reads. Sequences were annotated with PyIR, a Python wrapper for IgBLAST v1.9, and V/J genes and CDR3 were assigned using IMGT germline references. Reads with weak V/J assignments (E-value above 1e-6), missing CDR3, stop codons, out-of-frame junctions, or ambiguous translated residues were removed. A V3J clonotype was defined by an identical inferred V gene, J gene, and CDR3 amino acid sequence. Percentage overlap between repertoires was calculated by dividing the number of shared unique clonotypes by the size of the smaller repertoire. RTK rarefaction, the Chao1 estimator, and Recon v2.1 estimates of unobserved clonotypes were used to assess repertoire richness. For all TCRbeta clonotypes obtained by the gDNA method from a handful of donors, generation probabilities were computed with OLGA. Drawn from immuneACCESS, this table holds only the in-frame rearrangements with V and J called that TCRdb kept. Clones are partly lost; checked studies trace under half to an unresolved V gene and leave the rest unexplained. D and trimming were read from the DNA, whereas the V and J calls and clone size are those reported in that table. In all, the sample holds hundreds of thousands of clones, and 85% to 95% of those were seen once. Of the sample, approximately 0.11% falls within the top ten clones.

Study-wide findings and limitations: Pairwise subsampling indicated that sequencing depth was expected to affect the degree of clonotype sharing among donors. Even with the large sequencing depth, rarefaction of the sorted-subset datasets indicated that sequencing was incomplete. Sampling was limited to blood, and TCR repertoires in tissue likely differ from TCR repertoires in blood. Estimated clonotype richness was generally larger for naive than for memory subsets. Higher generation probabilities were observed for clonotypes shared by all four sorted-subset donors than for non-shared clonotypes. Because the study included a small number of donors, the genetic and exposure-history diversity represented was limited. Sharing across several donors was observed for 5% to 6.5% of naive CD4, 3% to 3.5% of naive CD8, 2% to 2.5% of memory CD4, and around 0.4% of memory CD8 clonotypes.

Sequencing input: naive CD8+ T cells sorted from blood. Sample cell subset or site, as interpreted from the label and publication: CD45RA+CCR7+. The V and J segments used are TRBV11-2 and TRBJ2-1; the D gene is perhaps TRBD1, from 5 matching bases. This receptor was obtained from a woman in her twenties or thirties in good health. For the CDR3, the sequence is CASSLVPSYQGDEQFF. The nucleotides read TGTGCCAGCAGCTTAGTTCCCTCCTACCAAGGGGATGAGCAGTTCTTC.